This TCR beta chain was profiled in a study of T cell repertoires in cytomegalovirus infection. V shed 1 base and J shed 0 bases, with 9 bases lying between them. Germline lookup yields CDR1 LGHDT and CDR2 YNNKEL (reference sequence). The CDR3 is 16 residues long. As regards this clonotype: Antigen unknown.

In TCRdb, the reads were re-called with MiXCR into one record per CDR3 protein. The data hold 680,000 or so distinct CDR3 sequences, with about 33% observed a single time. The source was cultured PBMCs, collected from culture after CMV antigen stimulation. The chain combines TRBV3-1 with TRBJ1-4; no reliable D call. The TCR sequence derives from a human donor in good health (CMV status not recorded). Some clones in this sample may be carry-over from other donors' samples. DNA of the CDR3: TGTGCCAGCAGCCAAGGCGACCCGCCAACTAATGAAAAACTGTTTTTT. The encoded protein is CASSQGDPPTNEKLFF.